The text below deals with one T cell receptor (beta chain). This entry belongs to a study of blood T cell repertoires in COVID-19. Study-level information: The United States, Italy and Spain were the sources of the acute and convalescent COVID-19 samples.

How the authors handled the data: Reference gene primer amplification yielded estimated nucleated cell counts. This table comes from immunoSEQ multiplex PCR, and its TCRdb copy is limited to in-frame clones, with some not included. The V and J calls and clone size come from that table; D and trimming were worked out from the DNA. The sample records fewer than 300,000 clones, 88% being singletons. Germline-derived CDR1 and CDR2 are WNHNN and SYGVQD (reference sequence). V lost 5 bases, J lost 0 bases, and 6 bases stayed unmatched. This CDR3 spans 16 amino acids. The source material was peripheral blood. J is TRBJ2-4 and V is TRBV10-1; 8 bases match TRBD1. The TCR originated in a man aged 55-75 years who had recovered from COVID-19. CDR3 in amino acids: CASSPGQGTAKNIQYF. The CDR3 DNA reads as TGCGCCAGCAGTCCCGGACAGGGAACAGCCAAAAACATTCAGTACTTC.